The 27 T cell receptor beta chains below were found in one sample sequenced in a study of STAT5B mutations in CD4+ large granular lymphocyte leukemia (dated by TCRdb to about 2022). Libraries were constructed by the immunoSEQ multiplex PCR assay. The source is immuneACCESS, and TCRdb retained only in-frame sequences with V and J called. Part of the clones is not carried over; for the studies checked, unresolved V genes explain less than half of this, and the remainder is unexplained. The sample contains tens of thousands of clones, approximately 88% of them found a single time. 0.75% to 1% of the sample is in the top ten clones. Source material: CD4+ T cells from blood buffy coats. Source of these receptors: a human donor in good health.

The chain joins TRBV7-3 to TRBJ2-7; D is undetermined. The CDR3 runs to 10 residues. CDR1 is SGHTA and CDR2 is FQGTGA in the germline V gene. V gave up 7 bases and J gave up 4 bases, with 5 bases separating them. Here the CDR3 reads CASNPYEQYF. The DNA of the CDR3 is TGTGCCAGCAACCCATACGAGCAGTACTTC. Full variable domain (missing parts from reference TRBV7-3 and TRBJ2-7): GAGVSQTPSNKVTEKGKYVELRCDPISGHTALYWYRQSLGQGPEFLIYFQGTGAADDSGLPNDRFFAVRPEGSVSTLKIQRTERGDSAVYLCASNPYEQYFGPGTRLTVT.

In DNA form, the CDR3 reads TGTGCCAGCAACCCGTGGGCAGGGGGGAACTATGGCTACACCTTC. Its protein product is CASNPWAGGNYGYTF. The genes are TRBV11-3 and TRBJ1-2, with 7 bases lining up with TRBD1. The V and J ends lost 7 bases and 2 bases, in that order; junction bases with no gene match: 10. Per germline, CDR1 SGHNT and CDR2 YENEEA. This CDR3 comprises 15 residues.

The CDR3: CASSLAGETQYF. CDR3 DNA sequence: TGCGCCAGCAGCTTGGCCGGGGAGACCCAGTACTTC. The V and J genes are TRBV5-1 and TRBJ2-5, with no clear D. From germline, CDR1 is SGHRS and CDR2 YFSETQ. The CDR3 is made up of 12 amino acids. The germline V and J ends were trimmed by 0 bases and 5 bases, with 5 bases remaining between them. Drawing the rest from reference TRBV5-1 and TRBJ2-5, the complete variable domain is KAGVTQTPRYLIKTRGQQVTLSCSPISGHRSVSWYQQTPGQGLQFLFEYFSETQRNKGNFPGRFSGRQFSNSRSEMNVSTLELGDSALYLCASSLAGETQYFGPGTRLLVL.

V usage is TRBV4-1 and J usage is TRBJ2-2; 8 bases are a match to TRBD2. V was pared by 3 bases and J by 3 bases, with 6 bases of the junction left unmatched. CDR1 MGHRA and CDR2 YSYEKL come from the germline V gene. This CDR3 spans 16 amino acids. The CDR3 protein is CASSHLAGPDTGELFF. CDR3 DNA sequence: TGCGCCAGCAGCCACTTAGCGGGACCAGACACCGGGGAGCTGTTTTTT.

The CDR3 region has the DNA TGTGCCTGGGTGGACTGGGGGATAGTGAAGACCCAGTACTTC. It specifies CAWVDWGIVKTQYF. The V call is TRBV30, the J call TRBJ2-5; D is perhaps TRBD1 or TRBD2 (5 bases each). There are 14 residues in the CDR3. V gave up 5 bases and J gave up 6 bases, with 19 bases separating them. Germline V lookup: CDR1 GTSNPN, CDR2 SVGIG (reference sequence).

Points on this clone: Relative to the germline gene, one junction end is altered; a read error may explain this. V usage is TRBV20-1 and J usage is TRBJ2-3; TRBD2 aligns across 11 bases. There are 11 residues in the CDR3. Germline-derived CDR1 and CDR2 are DFQATT and SNEGSKA (reference sequence). The CDR3 is CSASVAGGFIF. DNA of the CDR3: TGCAGTGCTTCTGTAGCGGGGGGGTTCATTTTT.

The gene calls are TRBV30 and TRBJ1-2, with D maybe TRBD1 (5 bases). Germline V gives CDR1 GTSNPN, CDR2 SVGIG (reference sequence). This CDR3 comprises 13 residues. For the CDR3, the DNA is TGTGCTTGCCGAGAGGGACCGACCTATGGCTACACCTTC. Protein product: CACREGPTYGYTF.

V is TRBV11-2 and J is TRBJ1-4, with TRBD1 identical over 7 bases. This CDR3 has 16 amino acids. After removal of 5 bases from V and 3 bases from J, the junction contained 9 bases not matched to a gene. Germline CDR1 and CDR2: SGHAT and FQNNGV. DNA for the CDR3: TGTGCCAGCAGCGTGGCCTACAGGGGTCCTAATGAAAAACTGTTTTTT. It yields the protein CASSVAYRGPNEKLFF.

CDR3: CATRTEGETQYF. CDR3 sequence (DNA): TGTGCCACCCGGACAGAAGGAGAGACCCAGTACTTC. The chain combines TRBV19 with TRBJ2-5, with D perhaps TRBD1 (6 bases). Germline V gene data show CDR1 as LNHDA and CDR2 as SQIVND (reference sequence). The V gene lost 10 bases and the J gene lost 4 bases, with 13 bases spanning the gap. This CDR3 is built from 12 residues.

J is TRBJ2-1 and V is TRBV4-3; TRBD2 matches 10 bases. V was pared by 5 bases and J by 9 bases, with 10 bases of the junction left unmatched. Germline V CDR1 and CDR2: LGHNA, YSLEER. The CDR3 consists of 15 residues. The CDR3 region has the DNA TGCGCCAGCAGCAAGGGACTAGCGCTCCTCGGTGAGCAGTTCTTC. As protein: CASSKGLALLGEQFF.

This clone appeared a single time. The chain joins TRBV5-4 to TRBJ2-7, with 14 bases aligning to TRBD2. CDR1 is SGHNT, CDR2 YYREEE, per germline (reference sequence). Trimming took 0 bases from V and 7 from J; bases not matched to a gene: 15. The CDR3 loop spans 19 amino acids. This chain's CDR3 is CASSLARLAGGRVMWEQYF. As DNA, the CDR3 is TGTGCCAGCAGCTTGGCCCGACTAGCGGGGGGGCGTGTTATGTGGGAGCAGTACTTC.

The chain links TRBV5-1 to TRBJ2-7; no clear D. The CDR3 length is 12 residues. Germline CDR1 and CDR2: SGHRS and YFSETQ. Trimming took off 0 bases at V and 3 bases at J, with 4 bases between the two ends. The CDR3 loop is CASSLGFYEQYF. In DNA form, the CDR3 reads TGCGCCAGCAGCTTGGGGTTCTACGAGCAGTACTTC.

The chain has TRBV19 and TRBJ1-4; no definite D call. Germline V lookup: CDR1 LNHDA, CDR2 SQIVND (reference sequence). V dropped 8 bases and J dropped 5 bases, with 12 bases sitting between them. CDR3 length equals 13 residues. CDR3 amino acids: CASASGQNEKLFF. Written as DNA, the CDR3 is TGTGCCAGTGCGTCGGGTCAGAATGAAAAACTGTTTTTT.

This rearrangement joins TRBV6-5 to TRBJ2-2; D remains ambiguous. Trimming left V 1 base short and J 4 bases short, with 7 bases between. The germline V gene encodes CDR1 MNHEY and CDR2 SVGAGI. The CDR3 loop spans 14 amino acids. CDR3 in amino acids: CASSYWAATGELFF. CDR3 nucleotide sequence: TGTGCCAGCAGTTACTGGGCGGCCACCGGGGAGCTGTTTTTT.

The chain couples TRBV18 to TRBJ1-2, with TRBD1 as a possible D gene (5 bases). Germline values: CDR1 KGHSH, CDR2 LQKENI. The CDR3 has 15 residues. V was trimmed by 4 bases and J by 4 bases, leaving 16 bases between them. The CDR3: CASSHRGGAGYGYTF. Here the CDR3 DNA reads TGTGCCAGCTCACACCGGGGAGGGGCAGGCTATGGCTACACCTTC.

The chain has TRBV4-1 and TRBJ2-4; D call uncertain. V dropped 2 bases and J dropped 2 bases, with 13 bases sitting between them. CDR1 MGHRA and CDR2 YSYEKL come from the germline V gene. The CDR3 contains 16 residues. Here the CDR3 reads CASSQIITLTKNIQYF. Here the CDR3 DNA reads TGCGCCAGCAGCCAAATTATCACCCTGACCAAAAACATTCAGTACTTC.

The J gene is TRBJ2-2, the V gene TRBV10-2; tentatively, D is TRBD1 or TRBD2 (5 bases each). CDR3 length: 17 amino acids. Germline CDR1 and CDR2: WSHSY and SAAADI. Trimming cost V 9 bases and J 6 bases, with 26 bases left between them. CDR3 loop: CASTSRYGALVPGELFF. CDR3 nucleotides: TGCGCCAGTACGTCACGGTATGGGGCACTAGTCCCCGGGGAGCTGTTTTTT.

The V gene is TRBV12-5, the J gene TRBJ2-7; D is undetermined. Germline assignment: CDR1 LGHNT and CDR2 FRNRAP. Trimming took off 6 bases at V and 2 bases at J, with 5 bases between the two ends. The length of the CDR3 is 11 residues. The CDR3 spells CASGPAYEQYF. CDR3 DNA sequence: TGTGCTAGTGGCCCAGCCTACGAGCAGTACTTC. The full variable domain, with the rest looked up from reference TRBV12-5 and TRBJ2-7, is DARVTQTPRHKVTEMGQEVTMRCQPILGHNTVFWYRQTMMQGLELLAYFRNRAPLDDSGMPKDRFSAEMPDATLATLKIQPSEPRDSAVYFCASGPAYEQYFGPGTRLTVT.

The rearrangement joins TRBV6-6 to TRBJ1-6; no definite D call. This CDR3 region has 14 residues. CDR1 and CDR2 from the germline V gene are MNHNY and SVGAGI (reference sequence). Trimming took off 8 bases at V and 10 bases at J, with 18 bases between the two ends. In DNA, the CDR3 is TGTGCCAGCCGGACCGGTGGGGTCAGATCACCCCTCCACTTT. Translation gives CASRTGGVRSPLHF.

This clone showed up just a few times. The rearrangement links TRBV20-1 to TRBJ2-7; D possibly corresponds to TRBD1 (5 bases). From germline, CDR1 is DFQATT and CDR2 SNEGSKA (reference sequence). The CDR3 sequence is 11 residues long. The ends were cut back, 6 bases at V and 3 bases at J, with 9 bases in the middle. CDR3 sequence reads: CSAQDIYEQYF. The CDR3 region has the DNA TGCAGTGCGCAGGACATCTACGAGCAGTACTTC.

The V gene is TRBV10-3, the J gene TRBJ2-7; possible D gene TRBD2, 5 bases. Trimming left V 8 bases short and J 3 bases short, with 11 bases between. Germline CDR1 reads ENHRY; CDR2 reads SYGVKD. CDR3 length: 12 residues. The CDR3 bases are TGTGCCATCGGGAGCCAGAACTACGAGCAGTACTTC. This encodes CAIGSQNYEQYF.

This clone was counted only a few times. The rearrangement joins TRBV12-5 to TRBJ1-5; D remains unclear. V gave up 6 bases and J gave up 1 base, with 7 bases separating them. Germline V CDR1 and CDR2: LGHNT, FRNRAP. CDR3 length: 13 residues. DNA for the CDR3: TGTGCTAGTGGCCTCGAGAGCAATCAGCCCCAGCATTTT. Protein product: CASGLESNQPQHF.

The chain has TRBV19 and TRBJ2-5; 9 bases are shared with TRBD2. Per germline, CDR1 LNHDA and CDR2 SQIVND (reference sequence). The CDR3 has 14 residues. The trim removed 7 bases at V and 2 bases at J, leaving 5 bases unmatched. For the CDR3, the DNA is TGTGCCAGTAATGCGGGAGGGCTTCAAGAGACCCAGTACTTC. It is translated as CASNAGGLQETQYF.

The chain carries TRBV7-9 and TRBJ2-6, with 10 positions matching TRBD1. V dropped 2 bases and J dropped 0; count of bases not matched to a gene: 7. This CDR3 has 19 amino acids. Germline loops: CDR1 SEHNR, CDR2 FQNEAQ (reference sequence). The CDR3, as DNA: TGTGCCAGCAGCTTACGCCGGGACAGGGGCTTCTCTGGGGCCAACGTCCTGACTTTC. Residues: CASSLRRDRGFSGANVLTF.

V usage is TRBV27 and J usage is TRBJ1-5, with TRBD1 matching over 10 bases. Germline lookup yields CDR1 MNHEY and CDR2 SMNVEV (reference sequence). Losses at the gene ends were 6 bases for V and 6 bases for J; bases not matched to a gene: 17. This CDR3 is 18 amino acids long. The CDR3 is CASSLWVRQGARIQPQHF. CDR3 bases: TGTGCCAGCAGCCTATGGGTACGACAGGGGGCGAGAATTCAGCCCCAGCATTTT.

This clone has only a few counts. V usage is TRBV7-9 and J usage is TRBJ2-6; D remains ambiguous. The CDR3 consists of 14 residues. Per germline, CDR1 SEHNR and CDR2 FQNEAQ (reference sequence). Trimming took 7 bases from V and 5 from J, leaving 12 bases between them. CDR3 region: CASTDGVRANVLTF. The CDR3, as DNA: TGTGCCAGCACAGACGGAGTCCGGGCCAACGTCCTGACTTTC.

The chain carries TRBV18 and TRBJ1-1, with D perhaps TRBD1 (6 bases). The germline V and J ends were trimmed by 3 bases and 0 bases, with 14 bases remaining between them. The CDR3 covers 16 residues. Germline V gene lookup returns CDR1 KGHSH and CDR2 LQKENI. In nucleotides, the CDR3 is TGTGCCAGCTCACCTGCCAGGACAGTACTGAACACTGAAGCTTTCTTT. This encodes CASSPARTVLNTEAFF.